This T cell receptor beta chain appears in the sequencing data of a study of breast tumors, draining lymph nodes, adjacent tissues. General observations from the study: Compared with basal-like, luminal-like tumors shared significantly more repertoire with nontumor tissue. The lymph node origin of tumor T cells was framed as consistent with a hypothesis, not demonstrated. Tumor repertoires ranked between lymph nodes and nontumor tissue in diversity, with V and J gene preferences. The data were judged consistent with most tumor T cells coming from lymph node and expanding in tumor.

Axillary draining lymph nodes of breast cancer patients supplied the node samples. Each CDR3 protein is one row after TCRdb ran MiXCR on the multiplex PCR reads. The table shows about 140,000 distinct CDR3 sequences, with roughly 33% occurring only once. Trimming left V 2 bases short and J 6 bases short, with 10 bases between. The CDR3 is made up of 13 amino acids. Germline V gene data show CDR1 as SGHAT and CDR2 as FQNNGV. This clonotype has at least ten counts. Antigen: not known. The source of this sequence is a female donor with breast cancer. Some clones in this sample may be carry-over from other donors' samples. Material for sequencing was axillary lymph node tissue. The J gene is TRBJ1-2, the V gene TRBV11-2, with D perhaps TRBD1 (6 bases). The DNA of the CDR3 is TGTGCCAGCAGCTTATACAGGGATGATGGCTACACCTTC. Encoded protein: CASSLYRDDGYTF.